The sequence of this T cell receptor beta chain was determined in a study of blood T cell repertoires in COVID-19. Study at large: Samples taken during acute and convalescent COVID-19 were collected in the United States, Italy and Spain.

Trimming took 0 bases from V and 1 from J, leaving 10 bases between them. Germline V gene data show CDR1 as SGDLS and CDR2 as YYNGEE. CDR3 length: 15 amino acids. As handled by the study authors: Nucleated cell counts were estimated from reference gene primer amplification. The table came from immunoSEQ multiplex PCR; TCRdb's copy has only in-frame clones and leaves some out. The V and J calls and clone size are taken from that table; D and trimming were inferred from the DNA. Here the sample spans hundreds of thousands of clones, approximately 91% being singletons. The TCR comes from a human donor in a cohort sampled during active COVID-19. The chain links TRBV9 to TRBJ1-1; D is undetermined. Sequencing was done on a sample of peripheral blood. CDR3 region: CASSVDLGSNTEAFF. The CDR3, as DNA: TGTGCCAGCAGCGTAGACTTGGGCTCGAACACTGAAGCTTTCTTT.